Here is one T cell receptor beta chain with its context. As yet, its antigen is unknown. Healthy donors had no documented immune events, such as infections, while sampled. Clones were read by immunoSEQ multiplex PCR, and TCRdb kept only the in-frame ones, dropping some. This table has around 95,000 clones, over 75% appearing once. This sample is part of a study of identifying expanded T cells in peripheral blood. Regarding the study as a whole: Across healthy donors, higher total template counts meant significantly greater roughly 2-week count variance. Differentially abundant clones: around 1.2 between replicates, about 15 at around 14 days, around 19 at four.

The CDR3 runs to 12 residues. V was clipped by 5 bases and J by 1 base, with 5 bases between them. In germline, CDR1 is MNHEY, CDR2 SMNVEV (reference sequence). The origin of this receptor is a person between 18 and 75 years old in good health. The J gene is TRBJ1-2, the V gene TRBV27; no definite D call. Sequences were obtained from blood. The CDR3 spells CASSPHNYGYTF. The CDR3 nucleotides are TGTGCCAGCAGTCCGCATAACTATGGCTACACCTTC.